The T cell receptor (beta chain) described here comes from a study of cytomegalovirus exposure and HLA in healthy donors. Study-wide results and caveats: The study carried out a later analysis of TCR beta sequences. It associated approximately 16,000 of them with specific HLA alleles at a false discovery rate of 0.05. A reported reduction in N-insertions relative to the approximately 690-donor mean was seen in an Asian-associated ancestry cluster in a later analysis. One variant, a missense change in DCLRE1C, was linked in a later analysis to TCR beta V- and J-gene trimming. A later analysis showed TCR association rates differing by HLA locus, peaking at DRB1 and lowest at HLA-C.

PCR amplification relied on 60 Vbeta primers (plus 13 Jbeta primers). Generated by immunoSEQ multiplex PCR, the TCRdb table keeps only in-frame clones and is missing some. The data show 150,000 to 200,000 clones, about 76% seen once. Points on this clone: What it binds is unknown.

Germline CDR1 is SEHNR and CDR2 is FQNEAQ (reference sequence). The V end was cut by 3 bases, the J end by 5 bases, with 17 bases between. The CDR3 covers 15 residues. Specimen: PBMCs. This chain links TRBV7-9 with TRBJ2-7, with a tentative D call TRBD1 (6 bases). This sequence was found in a woman in her forties or fifties in good health and CMV-seronegative. For the CDR3, the DNA is TGTGCCAGCAGCTTTACAGGGTTCGGCGGCGACGAGCAGTACTTC. Translation: CASSFTGFGGDEQYF.